Listed below are T cell receptor beta chains from one sample, sequenced in a study of immune characterization of retroperitoneal liposarcoma. TCRdb reprocessed the PCR reads with MiXCR, giving one entry per CDR3 protein. The sample includes about 3,000 distinct CDR3 sequences, around 42% of them seen just once. The specimen sequenced was tumor tissue. The receptors stem from a male donor with retroperitoneal liposarcoma. CDR3s include the opening cysteine and the closing phenylalanine or tryptophan.

V: TRBV6-1; J: TRBJ2-1; CDR3: CASSDNGYNEQFF
V: TRBV6-6; J: TRBJ2-1; CDR3: CASTQPGLAGVNEQFF
V: TRBV6-1; J: TRBJ1-3; CDR3: CASRLSSGNTIYF
V: TRBV6-1; J: TRBJ2-7; CDR3: CASRSGTRSEQYF
V: TRBV5-4; J: TRBJ1-3; CDR3: CASSLGGGNTIYF
V: TRBV6-1; J: TRBJ2-2; CDR3: CASNNPAYSGRANTGELFF
V: TRBV4-1; J: TRBJ2-5; CDR3: CASSQDWGQGEETQYF
V: TRBV6-1; J: TRBJ2-3; CDR3: CASSYSGYTDTQYF
V: TRBV6-1; J: NA; CDR3: CATQVPNEETQYF
V: TRBV6-1; J: NA; CDR3: CASAIGSYNEQYF
V: TRBV7-2; J: TRBJ2-1; CDR3: CASSLDNYNEQFF